Listed below are T cell receptor beta chains from one sample, sequenced in a study of cytomegalovirus exposure and HLA in healthy donors. Profiled with immunoSEQ multiplex PCR; TCRdb holds only in-frame clones, not every one. This sample has more than 110,000 clones, with over 70% found just once. The sample comprised PBMCs. These receptors all come from a man aged 40-55 years in good health and CMV-seropositive. The CDR3 runs from the conserved cysteine through the conserved F or W. The D gene is left open where the match is weak. Clone size, where shown, is once, few, many, or a class for clones that have expanded.

CDR3 length: 15
J gene: TRBJ1-4
D gene: TRBD1
V gene: TRBV6-5
clone size: once
CDR3 protein: CASSRTGGKSEKLFF
CDR3 DNA: TGTGCCAGCAGCCGAACAGGGGGCAAAAGTGAAAAACTGTTTTTT

CDR3 length: 16
J gene: TRBJ2-1
D gene: TRBD2
V gene: TRBV6-5
clone size: NA
CDR3 protein: CASSSPGGGTYNEQFF
CDR3 DNA: TGTGCCAGCAGTTCCCCTGGCGGGGGTACCTACAATGAGCAGTTCTTC

CDR3 length: 17
J gene: TRBJ1-5
D gene: TRBD1
V gene: TRBV5-4
clone size: few
CDR3 protein: CASSIGTGGNGNQPQHF
CDR3 DNA: TGTGCCAGCAGCATCGGGACAGGGGGTAACGGCAATCAGCCCCAGCATTTT

CDR3 length: 14
J gene: TRBJ2-7
D gene: NA
V gene: TRBV5-4
clone size: NA
CDR3 protein: CASSLGPGSYEQYF
CDR3 DNA: TGTGCCAGCAGCCTAGGGCCGGGGTCCTACGAGCAGTACTTC

CDR3 length: 17
J gene: TRBJ1-1
D gene: TRBD1
V gene: TRBV7-9
clone size: NA
CDR3 protein: CASSFGTGGIMGTEAFF
CDR3 DNA: TGTGCCAGCAGCTTCGGGACAGGGGGCATAATGGGCACTGAAGCTTTCTTT

CDR3 length: 17
J gene: TRBJ1-1
D gene: TRBD1
V gene: TRBV5-4
clone size: NA
CDR3 protein: CASSSPGTGGFNTEAFF
CDR3 DNA: TGTGCCAGCAGCTCCCCCGGGACAGGGGGTTTTAACACTGAAGCTTTCTTT

CDR3 length: 19
J gene: TRBJ2-3
D gene: NA
V gene: TRBV7-9
clone size: few
CDR3 protein: CASSLGLVRAGTSTDTQYF
CDR3 DNA: TGTGCCAGCAGCTTAGGGTTGGTTCGAGCAGGAACAAGCACAGATACGCAGTATTTT

CDR3 length: 17
J gene: TRBJ2-2
D gene: NA
V gene: TRBV25-1
clone size: once
CDR3 protein: CASSLHLVTANTGELFF
CDR3 DNA: TGTGCCAGCAGTCTCCATTTAGTAACGGCGAACACCGGGGAGCTGTTTTTT

CDR3 length: 14
J gene: TRBJ1-6
D gene: TRBD1
V gene: TRBV2
clone size: NA
CDR3 protein: CASRRQGINSPLHF
CDR3 DNA: TGTGCCAGCAGGCGACAGGGGATAAATTCACCCCTCCACTTT

CDR3 length: 14
J gene: TRBJ2-7
D gene: TRBD1
V gene: TRBV4-1
clone size: NA
CDR3 protein: CASSQVTGGYEQYF
CDR3 DNA: TGCGCCAGCAGCCAAGTGACAGGGGGCTACGAGCAGTACTTC

CDR3 length: 15
J gene: TRBJ1-3
D gene: TRBD1
V gene: TRBV2
clone size: NA
CDR3 protein: CASSGGTDSGNTIYF
CDR3 DNA: TGTGCCAGCAGTGGAGGGACAGACTCTGGAAACACCATATATTTT

CDR3 length: 16
J gene: TRBJ2-5
D gene: NA
V gene: TRBV6-5
clone size: NA
CDR3 protein: CASSYDRAGAQETQYF
CDR3 DNA: TGTGCCAGCAGTTATGATAGGGCAGGGGCCCAAGAGACCCAGTACTTC

CDR3 length: 16
J gene: TRBJ2-5
D gene: TRBD1
V gene: TRBV11-2
clone size: few
CDR3 protein: CASSLEQGRYVETQYF
CDR3 DNA: TGTGCCAGCAGCTTAGAACAGGGGCGGTACGTGGAGACCCAGTACTTC

CDR3 length: 16
J gene: TRBJ2-5
D gene: NA
V gene: TRBV28
clone size: NA
CDR3 protein: CASSLRKTKLGETQYF
CDR3 DNA: TGTGCCAGCAGTTTACGTAAAACTAAACTCGGGGAGACCCAGTACTTC

CDR3 length: 12
J gene: TRBJ2-3
D gene: TRBD2
V gene: TRBV29-1
clone size: NA
CDR3 protein: CSVEGGGDTQYF
CDR3 DNA: TGCAGCGTTGAAGGGGGGGGAGATACGCAGTATTTT

CDR3 length: 14
J gene: TRBJ2-5
D gene: TRBD2
V gene: TRBV6-6
clone size: NA
CDR3 protein: CASSRLAGGQTQYF
CDR3 DNA: TGTGCCAGCAGTCGACTAGCGGGGGGACAGACCCAGTACTTC

CDR3 length: 14
J gene: TRBJ2-7
D gene: NA
V gene: TRBV6-5
clone size: NA
CDR3 protein: CASSYDGATYEQYF
CDR3 DNA: TGTGCCAGCAGTTACGACGGAGCGACCTACGAGCAGTACTTC

CDR3 length: 15
J gene: TRBJ2-1
D gene: TRBD2
V gene: TRBV6-5
clone size: once
CDR3 protein: CASSRSGGHYNEQFF
CDR3 DNA: TGTGCCAGCAGCCGGAGCGGGGGGCACTACAATGAGCAGTTCTTC

CDR3 length: 13
J gene: TRBJ2-1
D gene: TRBD2
V gene: TRBV30
clone size: NA
CDR3 protein: CAWSRLAGGEQFF
CDR3 DNA: TGTGCCTGGAGTAGGCTAGCGGGAGGTGAGCAGTTCTTC

CDR3 length: 18
J gene: TRBJ2-3
D gene: NA
V gene: TRBV6-1
clone size: NA
CDR3 protein: CASSDPNRDRTSTDTQYF
CDR3 DNA: TGTGCCAGCAGTGATCCGAATCGTGACAGGACTAGCACAGATACGCAGTATTTT

CDR3 length: 14
J gene: TRBJ1-1
D gene: NA
V gene: TRBV10-3
clone size: NA
CDR3 protein: CAISTDRLNTEAFF
CDR3 DNA: TGTGCCATCAGTACCGACAGACTGAACACTGAAGCTTTCTTT

CDR3 length: 13
J gene: TRBJ2-1
D gene: NA
V gene: TRBV6-5
clone size: NA
CDR3 protein: CASNFRGYNEQFF
CDR3 DNA: TGTGCCAGCAATTTCAGGGGATACAATGAGCAGTTCTTC

CDR3 length: 13
J gene: TRBJ2-1
D gene: TRBD2
V gene: TRBV7-6
clone size: NA
CDR3 protein: CASSLDLAGEQFF
CDR3 DNA: TGTGCCAGCAGCTTAGACCTAGCGGGAGAGCAGTTCTTC

CDR3 length: 14
J gene: TRBJ1-4
D gene: NA
V gene: TRBV9
clone size: NA
CDR3 protein: CASSPGPGWEKLFF
CDR3 DNA: TGTGCCAGCAGCCCAGGGCCGGGCTGGGAAAAACTGTTTTTT

CDR3 length: 16
J gene: TRBJ2-3
D gene: NA
V gene: TRBV4-2
clone size: NA
CDR3 protein: CASSPREGGYTDTQYF
CDR3 DNA: TGTGCCAGCAGCCCCCGGGAAGGGGGATATACAGATACGCAGTATTTT

CDR3 length: 20
J gene: TRBJ1-2
D gene: NA
V gene: TRBV21-1
clone size: once
CDR3 protein: CASSTGPDRGRIRGNYGYTF
CDR3 DNA: TGTGCCAGCAGCACAGGCCCCGACAGGGGGCGGATTAGGGGTAACTATGGCTACACCTTC

CDR3 length: 14
J gene: TRBJ1-2
D gene: NA
V gene: TRBV10-3
clone size: NA
CDR3 protein: CAIQQGSEVVGYTF
CDR3 DNA: TGTGCCATCCAACAGGGCTCAGAGGTAGTTGGCTACACCTTC

CDR3 length: 17
J gene: TRBJ1-5
D gene: TRBD1
V gene: TRBV19
clone size: NA
CDR3 protein: CASSYVRGLGGNQPQHF
CDR3 DNA: TGTGCCAGTAGTTATGTCAGGGGGCTGGGAGGCAATCAGCCCCAGCATTTT

CDR3 length: 18
J gene: TRBJ2-7
D gene: TRBD2
V gene: TRBV5-1
clone size: NA
CDR3 protein: CASSSQTGLAGKVEEQYF
CDR3 DNA: TGCGCCAGCAGCTCACAAACGGGACTAGCGGGGAAGGTGGAGGAGCAGTACTTC

CDR3 length: 14
J gene: TRBJ1-3
D gene: NA
V gene: TRBV9
clone size: NA
CDR3 protein: CASSPGGSGNTIYF
CDR3 DNA: TGTGCCAGCAGCCCCGGGGGCTCTGGAAACACCATATATTTT

CDR3 length: 15
J gene: TRBJ1-2
D gene: TRBD1
V gene: TRBV7-2
clone size: NA
CDR3 protein: CASSLARQGNYGYTF
CDR3 DNA: TGTGCCAGCAGCTTAGCGAGACAGGGTAACTATGGCTACACCTTC

CDR3 length: 19
J gene: TRBJ1-2
D gene: TRBD1
V gene: TRBV6-9
clone size: NA
CDR3 protein: CASSTPPGQGFRDNYGYTF
CDR3 DNA: TGTGCCAGCAGCACTCCCCCGGGACAGGGGTTTAGGGATAACTATGGCTACACCTTC

CDR3 length: 14
J gene: TRBJ2-6
D gene: NA
V gene: TRBV19
clone size: NA
CDR3 protein: CASSPGAGANVLTF
CDR3 DNA: TGTGCCAGTAGTCCAGGGGCTGGGGCCAACGTCCTGACTTTC

CDR3 length: 13
J gene: TRBJ2-1
D gene: NA
V gene: TRBV15
clone size: once
CDR3 protein: CATSSWRLNEQFF
CDR3 DNA: TGTGCCACCAGCAGTTGGCGGCTGAATGAGCAGTTCTTC

CDR3 length: 15
J gene: TRBJ2-7
D gene: NA
V gene: TRBV19
clone size: NA
CDR3 protein: CASSIQEGGSYEQYF
CDR3 DNA: TGTGCCAGTAGTATTCAGGAGGGTGGCAGCTACGAGCAGTACTTC

CDR3 length: 15
J gene: TRBJ2-7
D gene: TRBD1
V gene: TRBV7-2
clone size: NA
CDR3 protein: CASSLADRSFYEQYF
CDR3 DNA: TGTGCCAGCAGCTTGGCGGACAGGAGTTTCTACGAGCAGTACTTC

CDR3 length: 14
J gene: TRBJ2-7
D gene: TRBD2
V gene: TRBV19
clone size: NA
CDR3 protein: CASSMGLGTYEQYF
CDR3 DNA: TGTGCCAGTAGTATGGGACTAGGGACCTACGAGCAGTACTTC

CDR3 length: 12
J gene: TRBJ1-1
D gene: NA
V gene: TRBV18
clone size: NA
CDR3 protein: CASSPGEARAFF
CDR3 DNA: TGTGCCAGCTCCCCGGGGGAAGCTAGAGCTTTCTTT

CDR3 length: 14
J gene: TRBJ2-2
D gene: NA
V gene: TRBV19
clone size: NA
CDR3 protein: CASSIGVATGELFF
CDR3 DNA: TGTGCCAGTAGTATAGGCGTCGCGACCGGGGAGCTGTTTTTT

CDR3 length: 14
J gene: TRBJ1-1
D gene: TRBD1
V gene: TRBV9
clone size: NA
CDR3 protein: CASSVRDRGAEAFF
CDR3 DNA: TGTGCCAGCAGCGTTCGTGACAGGGGCGCTGAAGCTTTCTTT

CDR3 length: 14
J gene: TRBJ1-2
D gene: TRBD1
V gene: TRBV11-2
clone size: NA
CDR3 protein: CASSRLGTGDGYTF
CDR3 DNA: TGTGCCAGCAGCCGATTAGGGACAGGGGATGGCTACACCTTC